Sequencing of this TCR beta chain was carried out in a study of glioma-infiltrating T cells after dendritic cell vaccination. Study context: Patients received autologous tumor lysate-pulsed dendritic cell vaccination between about 2002 and 2013.

Regarding the study as a whole: Patients with more pretreatment TILs had longer time to progression and survival.

Documented time point: after dendritic cell vaccination, including at tumor progression/relapse. No glioblastoma patient carried an isocitrate dehydrogenase mutation. This clone showed up just once. Its target is unknown. There are 15 residues in the CDR3. The trim removed 6 bases at V and 6 bases at J, leaving 11 bases unmatched. Per the germline V gene, CDR1 is MNHEY and CDR2 is SMNVEV (reference sequence). Up to about 2 ug genomic DNA was used for TCRB CDR3 amplification. Some clones are missing from TCRdb's copy, which holds only in-frame ones; the method was immunoSEQ multiplex PCR. The table includes approximately 90,000 clones, 75% to 85% detected once.

The sequence was collected from a human donor with glioblastoma. The chain recombines TRBV27 with TRBJ1-1; 9 bases match TRBD1. The sample in question was blood, obtained after dendritic cell vaccination. CDR3 bases: TGTGCCAGCAGAATGACGGGACAGGGAGTTGCTGAAGCTTTCTTT. Amino acid sequence: CASRMTGQGVAEAFF.